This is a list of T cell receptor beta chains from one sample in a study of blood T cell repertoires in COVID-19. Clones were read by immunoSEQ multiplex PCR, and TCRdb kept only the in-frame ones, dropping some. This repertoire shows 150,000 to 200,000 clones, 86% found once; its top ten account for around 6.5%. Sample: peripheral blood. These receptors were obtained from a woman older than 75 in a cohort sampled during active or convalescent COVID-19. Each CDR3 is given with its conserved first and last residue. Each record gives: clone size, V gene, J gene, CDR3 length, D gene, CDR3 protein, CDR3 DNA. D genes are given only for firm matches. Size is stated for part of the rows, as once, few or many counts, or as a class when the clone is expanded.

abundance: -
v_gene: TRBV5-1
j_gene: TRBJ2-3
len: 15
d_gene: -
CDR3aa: CASSSTGDVTDTQYF
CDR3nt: TGCGCCAGCAGCTCAACCGGGGATGTCACAGATACGCAGTATTTT

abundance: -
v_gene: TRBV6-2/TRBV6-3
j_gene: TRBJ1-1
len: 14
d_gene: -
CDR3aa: CASSPLQRNTEAFF
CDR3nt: TGTGCCAGCAGCCCCCTACAGAGGAACACTGAAGCTTTCTTT

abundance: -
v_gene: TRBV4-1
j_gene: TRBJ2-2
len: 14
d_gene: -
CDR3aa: CASSQVGSPGELFF
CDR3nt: TGCGCCAGCAGCCAAGTTGGCAGTCCCGGGGAGCTGTTTTTT

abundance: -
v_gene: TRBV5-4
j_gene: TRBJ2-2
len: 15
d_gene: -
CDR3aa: CASSFLAGSTGELFF
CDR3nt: TGTGCCAGCAGCTTTCTCGCGGGGAGTACCGGGGAGCTGTTTTTT

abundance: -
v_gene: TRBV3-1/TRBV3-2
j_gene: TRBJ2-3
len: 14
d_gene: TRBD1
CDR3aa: CASSHGQGAGTQYF
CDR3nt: TGTGCCAGCAGCCACGGACAGGGGGCAGGTACGCAGTATTTT

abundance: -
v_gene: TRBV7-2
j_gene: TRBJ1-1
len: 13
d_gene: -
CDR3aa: CASSRGHYTEAFF
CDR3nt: TGTGCCAGCAGCCGGGGACATTACACTGAAGCTTTCTTT

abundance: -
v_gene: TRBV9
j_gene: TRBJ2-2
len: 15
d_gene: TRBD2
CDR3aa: CASSVGGANTGELFF
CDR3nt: TGTGCCAGCAGCGTTGGGGGGGCGAACACCGGGGAGCTGTTTTTT

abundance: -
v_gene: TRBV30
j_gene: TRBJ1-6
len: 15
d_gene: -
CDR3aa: CAWGTGLSYNSPLHF
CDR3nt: TGTGCCTGGGGGACGGGTTTGTCCTATAATTCACCCCTCCACTTT

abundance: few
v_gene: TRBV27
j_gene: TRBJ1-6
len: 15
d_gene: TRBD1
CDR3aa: CASTTGASYNSPLHF
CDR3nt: TGTGCCAGCACTACAGGGGCCAGCTATAATTCACCCCTCCACTTT

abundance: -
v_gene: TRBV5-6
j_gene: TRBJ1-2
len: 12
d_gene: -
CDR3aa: CASSSSEYGYTF
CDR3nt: TGTGCCAGCAGCTCGTCGGAGTATGGCTACACCTTC

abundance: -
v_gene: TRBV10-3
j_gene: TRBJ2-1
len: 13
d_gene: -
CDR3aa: CAISDALYNEQFF
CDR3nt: TGTGCCATCAGTGATGCTCTATACAATGAGCAGTTCTTC

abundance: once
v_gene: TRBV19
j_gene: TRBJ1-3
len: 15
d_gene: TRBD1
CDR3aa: CASTSGQALGNTIYF
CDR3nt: TGTGCCAGTACTAGTGGACAGGCCCTAGGAAACACCATATATTTT

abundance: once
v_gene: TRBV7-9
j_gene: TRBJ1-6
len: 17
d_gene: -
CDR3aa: CASSPSPYRAENSPLHF
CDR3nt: TGTGCCAGCAGCCCATCCCCGTACAGGGCGGAGAATTCACCCCTCCACTTT

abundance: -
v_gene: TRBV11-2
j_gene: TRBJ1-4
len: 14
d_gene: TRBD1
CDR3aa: CASSQGQGWEKLFF
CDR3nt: TGTGCCAGCAGCCAGGGACAGGGATGGGAAAAACTGTTTTTT

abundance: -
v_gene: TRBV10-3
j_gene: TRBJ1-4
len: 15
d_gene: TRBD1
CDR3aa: CAISEGGQPNEKLFF
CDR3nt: TGTGCCATCAGTGAAGGGGGACAGCCTAATGAAAAACTGTTTTTT

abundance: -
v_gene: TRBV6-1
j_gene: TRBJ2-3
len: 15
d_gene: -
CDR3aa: CASSEVGGTMDTQYF
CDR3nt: TGTGCCAGCAGTGAAGTAGGCGGGACCATGGATACGCAGTATTTT

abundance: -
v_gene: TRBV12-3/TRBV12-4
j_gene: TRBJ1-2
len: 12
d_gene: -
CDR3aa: CASSFGFYGYTF
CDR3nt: TGTGCCAGCAGTTTCGGGTTTTATGGCTACACCTTC

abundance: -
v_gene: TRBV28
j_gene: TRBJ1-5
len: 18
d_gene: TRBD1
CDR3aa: CASSPAGQVRRSNQPQHF
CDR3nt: TGTGCCAGCAGTCCAGCGGGACAGGTCCGGAGGAGCAATCAGCCCCAGCATTTT

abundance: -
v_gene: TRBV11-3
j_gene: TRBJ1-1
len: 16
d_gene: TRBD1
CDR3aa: CASSLVGQMLTTEAFF
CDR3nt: TGTGCCAGCAGCTTAGTGGGACAGATGTTGACCACTGAAGCTTTCTTT

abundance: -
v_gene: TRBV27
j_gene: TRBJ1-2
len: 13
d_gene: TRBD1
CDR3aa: CASSLTTGDGYTF
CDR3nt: TGTGCCAGCAGTTTAACGACAGGGGATGGCTACACCTTC